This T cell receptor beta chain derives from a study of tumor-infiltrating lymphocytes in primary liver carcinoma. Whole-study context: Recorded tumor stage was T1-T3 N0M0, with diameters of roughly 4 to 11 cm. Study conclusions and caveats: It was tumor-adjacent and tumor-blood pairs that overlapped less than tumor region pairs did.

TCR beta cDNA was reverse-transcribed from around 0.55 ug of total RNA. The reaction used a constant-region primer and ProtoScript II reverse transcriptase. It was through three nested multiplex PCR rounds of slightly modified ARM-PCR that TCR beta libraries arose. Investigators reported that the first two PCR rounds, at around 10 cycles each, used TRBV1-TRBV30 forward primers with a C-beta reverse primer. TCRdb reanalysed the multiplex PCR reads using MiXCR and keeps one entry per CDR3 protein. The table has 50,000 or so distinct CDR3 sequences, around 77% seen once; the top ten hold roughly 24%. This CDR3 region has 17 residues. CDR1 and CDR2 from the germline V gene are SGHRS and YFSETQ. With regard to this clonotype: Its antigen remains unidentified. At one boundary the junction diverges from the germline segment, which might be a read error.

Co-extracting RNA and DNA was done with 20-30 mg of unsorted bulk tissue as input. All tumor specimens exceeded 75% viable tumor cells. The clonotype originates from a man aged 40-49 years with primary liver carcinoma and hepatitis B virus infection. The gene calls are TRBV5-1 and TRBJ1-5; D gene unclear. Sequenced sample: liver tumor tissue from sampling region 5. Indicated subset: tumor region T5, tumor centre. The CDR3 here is CANSLARAQRGQQPKHF. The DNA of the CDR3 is TGCGCCAACAGCTTGGCCCGCGCCCAGCGGGGTCAACAGCCCAAGCATTTT.